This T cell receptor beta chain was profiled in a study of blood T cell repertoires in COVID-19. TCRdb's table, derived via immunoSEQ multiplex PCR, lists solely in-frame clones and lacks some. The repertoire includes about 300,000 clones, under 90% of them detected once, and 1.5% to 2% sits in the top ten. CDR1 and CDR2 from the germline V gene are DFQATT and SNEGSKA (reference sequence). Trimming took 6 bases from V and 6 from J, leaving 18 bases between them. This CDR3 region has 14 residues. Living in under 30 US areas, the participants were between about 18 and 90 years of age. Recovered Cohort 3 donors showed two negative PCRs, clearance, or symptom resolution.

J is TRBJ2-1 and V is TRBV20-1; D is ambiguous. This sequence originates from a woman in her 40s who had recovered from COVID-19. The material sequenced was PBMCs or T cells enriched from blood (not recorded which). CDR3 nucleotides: TGCAGTGCCAGTACTAAGACCCCCAGCAATGAGCAGTTCTTC. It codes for CSASTKTPSNEQFF.